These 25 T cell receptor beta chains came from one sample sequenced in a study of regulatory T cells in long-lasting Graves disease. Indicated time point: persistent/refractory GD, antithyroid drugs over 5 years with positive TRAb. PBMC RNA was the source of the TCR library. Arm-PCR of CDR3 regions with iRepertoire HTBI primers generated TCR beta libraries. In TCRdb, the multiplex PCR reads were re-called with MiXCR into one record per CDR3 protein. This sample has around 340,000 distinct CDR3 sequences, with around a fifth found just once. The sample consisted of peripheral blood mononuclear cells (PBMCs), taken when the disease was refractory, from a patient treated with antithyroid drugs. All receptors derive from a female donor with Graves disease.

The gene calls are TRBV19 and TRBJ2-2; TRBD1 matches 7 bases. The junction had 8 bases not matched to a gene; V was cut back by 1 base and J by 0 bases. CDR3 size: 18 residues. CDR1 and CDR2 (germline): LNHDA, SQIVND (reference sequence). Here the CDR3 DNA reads TGTGCCAGTAGTATAGCCCCCCGACAGGGAACGAACACCGGGGAGCTGTTTTTT. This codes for CASSIAPRQGTNTGELFF. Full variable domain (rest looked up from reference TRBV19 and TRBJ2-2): DGGITQSPKYLFRKEGQNVTLSCEQNLNHDAMYWYRQDPGQGLRLIYYSQIVNDFQKGDIAEGYSVSREKKESFPLTVTSAQKNPTAFYLCASSIAPRQGTNTGELFFGEGSRLTVL.

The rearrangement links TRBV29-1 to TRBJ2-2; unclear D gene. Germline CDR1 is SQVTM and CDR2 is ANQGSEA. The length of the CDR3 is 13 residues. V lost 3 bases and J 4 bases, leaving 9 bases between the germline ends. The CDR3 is CSVDLPVTGELFF. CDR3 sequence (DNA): TGCAGCGTTGACCTTCCAGTCACCGGGGAGCTGTTTTTT.

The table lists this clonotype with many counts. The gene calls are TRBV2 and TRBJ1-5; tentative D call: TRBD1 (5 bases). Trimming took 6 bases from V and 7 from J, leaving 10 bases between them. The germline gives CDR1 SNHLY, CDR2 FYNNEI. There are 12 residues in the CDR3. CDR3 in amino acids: CASSGGEQPQHF. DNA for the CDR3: TGTGCCAGCAGCGGAGGGGAGCAGCCCCAGCATTTT.

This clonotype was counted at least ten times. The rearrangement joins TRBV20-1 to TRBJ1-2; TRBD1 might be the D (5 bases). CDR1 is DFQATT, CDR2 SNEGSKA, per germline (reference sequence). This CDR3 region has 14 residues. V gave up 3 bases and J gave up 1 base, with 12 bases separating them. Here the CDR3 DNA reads TGCAGTGCTAGCTTCGGGACCGATAACTATGGCTACACCTTC. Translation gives CSASFGTDNYGYTF.

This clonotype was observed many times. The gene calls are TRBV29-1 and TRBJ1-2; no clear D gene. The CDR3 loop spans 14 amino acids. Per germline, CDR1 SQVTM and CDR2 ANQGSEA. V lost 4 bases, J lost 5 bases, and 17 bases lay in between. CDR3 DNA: TGCAGCGTTGCCGGAGTCGCAGCGGGTTATGGCTACACCTTC. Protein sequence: CSVAGVAAGYGYTF.

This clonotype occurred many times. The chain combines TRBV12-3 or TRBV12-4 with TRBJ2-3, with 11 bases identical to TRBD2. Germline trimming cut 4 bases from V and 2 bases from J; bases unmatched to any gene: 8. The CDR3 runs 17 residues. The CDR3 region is CASSSYRLAGFTDTQYF. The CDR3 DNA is TGTGCCAGCAGTTCCTACCGACTAGCGGGGTTCACAGATACGCAGTATTTT.

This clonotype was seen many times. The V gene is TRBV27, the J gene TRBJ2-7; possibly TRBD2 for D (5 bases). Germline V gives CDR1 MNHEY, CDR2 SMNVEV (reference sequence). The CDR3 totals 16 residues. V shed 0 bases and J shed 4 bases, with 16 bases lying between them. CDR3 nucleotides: TGTGCCAGCAGTTTATCGATGGGCAAGGGCGGGTACGAGCAGTACTTC. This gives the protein CASSLSMGKGGYEQYF.

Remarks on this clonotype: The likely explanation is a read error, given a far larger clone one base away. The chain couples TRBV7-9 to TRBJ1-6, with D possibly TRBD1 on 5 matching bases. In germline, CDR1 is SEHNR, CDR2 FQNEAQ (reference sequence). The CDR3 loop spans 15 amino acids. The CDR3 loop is CASSPGGGIRSPPHF. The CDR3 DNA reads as TGTGCCAGCAGCCCAGGCGGGGGGATTCGTTCACCCCCCCACTTT.

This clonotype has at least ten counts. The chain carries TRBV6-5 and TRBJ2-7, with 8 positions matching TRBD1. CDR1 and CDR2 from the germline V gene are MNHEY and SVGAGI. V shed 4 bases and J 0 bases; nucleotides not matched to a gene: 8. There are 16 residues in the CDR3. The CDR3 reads CASSSRRTGGSYEQYF. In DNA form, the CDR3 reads TGTGCCAGCAGTTCCCGCAGAACAGGGGGCTCCTACGAGCAGTACTTC.

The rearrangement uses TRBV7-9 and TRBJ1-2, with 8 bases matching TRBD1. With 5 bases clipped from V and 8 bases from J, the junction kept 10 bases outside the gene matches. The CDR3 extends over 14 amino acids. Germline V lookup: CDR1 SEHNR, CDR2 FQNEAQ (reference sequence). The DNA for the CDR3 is TGTGCCAGCAGCCACGCAGGGGGCGAGGACGGCTACACCTTC. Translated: CASSHAGGEDGYTF.

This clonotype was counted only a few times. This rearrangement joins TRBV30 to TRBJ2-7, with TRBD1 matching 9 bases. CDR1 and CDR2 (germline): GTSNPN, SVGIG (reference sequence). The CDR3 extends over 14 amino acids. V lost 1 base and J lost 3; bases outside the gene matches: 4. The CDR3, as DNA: TGTGCCTGGAGTGACTGGGACAGGGTCTACGAGCAGTACTTC. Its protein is CAWSDWDRVYEQYF.

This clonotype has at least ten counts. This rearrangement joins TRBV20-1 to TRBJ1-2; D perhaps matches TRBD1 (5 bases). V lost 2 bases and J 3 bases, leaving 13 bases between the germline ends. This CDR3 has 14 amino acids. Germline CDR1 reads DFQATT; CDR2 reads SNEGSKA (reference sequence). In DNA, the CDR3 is TGCAGTGCTAGATATCAGGGTCGGGACTATGGCTACACCTTC. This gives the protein CSARYQGRDYGYTF.

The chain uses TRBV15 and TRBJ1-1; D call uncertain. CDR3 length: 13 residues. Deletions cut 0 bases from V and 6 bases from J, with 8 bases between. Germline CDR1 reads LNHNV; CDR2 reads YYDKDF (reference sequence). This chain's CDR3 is CATSRDESPEAFF. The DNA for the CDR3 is TGTGCCACCAGCAGAGATGAGAGTCCTGAAGCTTTCTTT.

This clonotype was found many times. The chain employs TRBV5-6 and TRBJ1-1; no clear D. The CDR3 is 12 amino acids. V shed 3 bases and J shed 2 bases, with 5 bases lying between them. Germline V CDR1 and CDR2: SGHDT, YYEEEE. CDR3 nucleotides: TGTGCCAGCAGCTCCCCAAACACTGAAGCTTTCTTT. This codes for CASSSPNTEAFF.

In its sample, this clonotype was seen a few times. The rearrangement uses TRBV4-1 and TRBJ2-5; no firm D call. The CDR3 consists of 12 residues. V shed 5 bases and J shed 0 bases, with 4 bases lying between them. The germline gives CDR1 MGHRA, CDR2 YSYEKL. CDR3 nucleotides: TGCGCCAGCAGCGGCCACCAAGAGACCCAGTACTTC. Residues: CASSGHQETQYF.

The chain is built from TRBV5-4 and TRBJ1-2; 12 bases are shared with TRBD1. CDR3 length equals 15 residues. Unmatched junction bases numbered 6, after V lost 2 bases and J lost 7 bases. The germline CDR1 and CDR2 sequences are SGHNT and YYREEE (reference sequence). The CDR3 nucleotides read TGTGCCAGCAGCTTTCCCGGGACAGGGGGCGCTGGCTACACCTTC. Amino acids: CASSFPGTGGAGYTF. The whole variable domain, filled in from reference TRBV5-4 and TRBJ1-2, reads ETGVTQSPTHLIKTRGQQVTLRCSSQSGHNTVSWYQQALGQGPQFIFQYYREEENGRGNFPPRFSGLQFPNYSSELNVNALELDDSALYLCASSFPGTGGAGYTFGSGTRLTVV.

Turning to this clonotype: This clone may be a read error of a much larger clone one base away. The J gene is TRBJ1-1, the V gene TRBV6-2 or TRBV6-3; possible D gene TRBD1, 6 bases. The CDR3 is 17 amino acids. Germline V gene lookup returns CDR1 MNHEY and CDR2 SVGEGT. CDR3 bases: TGTGTCAGCAGCTTATCAGGGGCCTCGGGGTCAGACACTGAAGCTTTCTTT. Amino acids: CVSSLSGASGSDTEAFF.

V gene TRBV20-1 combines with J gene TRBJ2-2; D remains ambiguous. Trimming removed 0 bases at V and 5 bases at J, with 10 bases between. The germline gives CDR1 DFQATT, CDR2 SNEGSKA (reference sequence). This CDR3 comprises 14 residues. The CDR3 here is CSARDSVVTGELFF. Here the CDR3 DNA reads TGCAGTGCTAGAGACAGCGTGGTTACCGGGGAGCTGTTTTTT.

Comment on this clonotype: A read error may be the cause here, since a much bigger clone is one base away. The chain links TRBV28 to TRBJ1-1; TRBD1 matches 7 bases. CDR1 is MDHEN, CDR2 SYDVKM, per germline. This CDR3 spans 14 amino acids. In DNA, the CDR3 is TGTGTCAGCAGTAACAGGGGTCGGAACACTGAAGCTTTCTTT. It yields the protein CVSSNRGRNTEAFF. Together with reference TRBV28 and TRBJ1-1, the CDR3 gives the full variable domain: DVKVTQSSRYLVKRTGEKVFLECVQDMDHENMFWYRQDPGLGLRLIYFSYDVKMKEKGDIPEGYSVSREKKERFSLILESASTNQTSMYLCVSSNRGRNTEAFFGQGTRLTVV.

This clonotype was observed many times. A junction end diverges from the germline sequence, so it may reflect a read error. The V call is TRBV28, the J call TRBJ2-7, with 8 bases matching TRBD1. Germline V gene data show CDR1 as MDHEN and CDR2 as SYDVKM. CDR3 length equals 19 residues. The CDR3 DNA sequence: TGTGCCAGCAGTTTACACCGATTTACGTGGGACAGGAGCTCCTACGAACAGTACTTC. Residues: CASSLHRFTWDRSSYEQYF.

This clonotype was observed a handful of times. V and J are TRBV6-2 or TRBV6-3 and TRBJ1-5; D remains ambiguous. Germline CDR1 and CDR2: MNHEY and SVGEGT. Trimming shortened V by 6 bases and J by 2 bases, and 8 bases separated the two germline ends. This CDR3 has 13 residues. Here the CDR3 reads CASRDSGNQPQHF. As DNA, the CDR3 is TGTGCCAGCAGGGATTCGGGCAATCAGCCCCAGCATTTT.

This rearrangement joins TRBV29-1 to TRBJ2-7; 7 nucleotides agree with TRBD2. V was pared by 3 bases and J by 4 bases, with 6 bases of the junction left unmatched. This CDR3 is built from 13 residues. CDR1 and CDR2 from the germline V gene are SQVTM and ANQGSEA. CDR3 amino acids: CSVDSPGGYEQYF. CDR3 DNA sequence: TGCAGCGTTGACAGTCCGGGGGGTTACGAGCAGTACTTC.

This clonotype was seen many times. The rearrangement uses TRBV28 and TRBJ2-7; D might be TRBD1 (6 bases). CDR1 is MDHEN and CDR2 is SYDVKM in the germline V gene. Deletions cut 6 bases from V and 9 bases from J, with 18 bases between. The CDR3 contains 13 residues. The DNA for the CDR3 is TGTGCCAGCAGACTGGGACAAACGAAGGCGCAGTACTTC. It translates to CASRLGQTKAQYF.

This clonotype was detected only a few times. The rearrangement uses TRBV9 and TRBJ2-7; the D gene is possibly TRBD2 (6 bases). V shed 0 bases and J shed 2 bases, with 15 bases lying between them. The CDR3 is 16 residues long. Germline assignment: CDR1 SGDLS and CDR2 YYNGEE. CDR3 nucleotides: TGTGCCAGCAGCGTAGGCGAGGGAGCGGGCGCCTACGAGCAGTACTTC. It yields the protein CASSVGEGAGAYEQYF.

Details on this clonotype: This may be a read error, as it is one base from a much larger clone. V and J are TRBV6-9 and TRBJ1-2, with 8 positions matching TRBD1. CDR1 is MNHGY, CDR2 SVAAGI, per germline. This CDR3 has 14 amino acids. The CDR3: CASSYSDRDYGYAF. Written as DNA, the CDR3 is TGTGCCAGCAGTTATTCGGACAGGGACTATGGCTACGCCTTC.